These 8 T cell receptor beta chains originate from one sample sequenced in a study of T cell responses to AZD1222 COVID-19 vaccine. This table comes from immunoSEQ multiplex PCR, and its TCRdb copy is limited to in-frame clones, with some not included. The data contain around 160,000 clones, nearly 90% of them singletons. Here the sequenced sample was peripheral blood, taken on day 0 of AZD1222 vaccination. The receptors shown here come from an adult in good health.

CDR3 DNA: TGCGCCAGCAGCTTGGTACCTGACGGGATTGGGGAGTACTTC. Protein product: CASSLVPDGIGEYF. The chain employs TRBV5-1 and TRBJ2-7; weak D call: TRBD2 (5 bases). The CDR3 loop spans 14 amino acids. Germline values: CDR1 SGHRS, CDR2 YFSETQ. With 0 bases removed from V and 11 bases from J, the gap between germline ends came to 18 bases.

The V call is TRBV5-4, the J call TRBJ1-1; 7 bases fit TRBD1. CDR3 length: 14 amino acids. CDR1 SGHNT and CDR2 YYREEE come from the germline V gene (reference sequence). V trimming: 4 bases; J trimming: 7 bases; junction bases outside the gene matches: 10. The CDR3, as DNA: TGTGCCAGCAGCGAGGGGACAGCCCTACTTGAAGCTTTCTTT. It specifies CASSEGTALLEAFF.

The V gene is TRBV5-4, the J gene TRBJ2-7; 9 bases map to TRBD2. The V segment lost 2 bases and the J segment 6 bases; nucleotides outside the gene matches: 9. The V gene's germline CDR1 is SGHNT and CDR2 YYREEE (reference sequence). This CDR3 has 15 residues. The CDR3 loop reads CASSLAGGLLVEQYF. As DNA, the CDR3 is TGTGCCAGCAGCTTAGCGGGAGGTCTCCTCGTCGAGCAGTACTTC.

This rearrangement joins TRBV10-3 to TRBJ2-2, with D tentatively TRBD1 (6 bases). Germline V lookup: CDR1 ENHRY, CDR2 SYGVKD. This CDR3 spans 15 amino acids. Trimming removed 4 bases from V and 4 bases from J, with 13 bases in between. The CDR3 protein is CAISGRGPGTGELFF. CDR3 nucleotide sequence: TGTGCCATCAGTGGCAGGGGTCCCGGCACCGGGGAGCTGTTTTTT.

In DNA form, the CDR3 reads TGTGCCATCAGCCCCGGGCGGGCAGCAACTAATGAAAAACTGTTTTTT. Protein product: CAISPGRAATNEKLFF. The rearrangement uses TRBV10-3 and TRBJ1-4; D gene uncertain. CDR1 ENHRY and CDR2 SYGVKD come from the germline V gene. This CDR3 has 16 residues. V was trimmed by 6 bases and J by 0 bases, leaving 14 bases between them.

The V and J genes are TRBV19 and TRBJ1-5; 7 bases fit TRBD1. The CDR3 has 15 residues. Losses at the gene ends were 8 bases for V and 2 bases for J; bases not matched to a gene: 9. CDR1 LNHDA and CDR2 SQIVND come from the germline V gene (reference sequence). The CDR3 protein is CASLPDRFGNQPQHF. CDR3 nucleotide sequence: TGTGCCAGTCTTCCGGACAGGTTCGGCAATCAGCCCCAGCATTTT.

The rearrangement joins TRBV28 to TRBJ1-2; D may be TRBD1 (6 bases). Germline V CDR1 and CDR2: MDHEN, SYDVKM. Deletions cut 10 bases from V and 5 bases from J, with 14 bases between. The CDR3 is made up of 12 amino acids. The CDR3 protein is CAIYRVEYGYTF. The CDR3 DNA sequence: TGTGCCATCTACAGGGTAGAGTATGGCTACACCTTC.

The rearrangement uses TRBV27 and TRBJ2-7; 8 bases are a match to TRBD1. V was pared by 4 bases and J by 5 bases, with 4 bases of the junction left unmatched. The CDR3 runs to 13 residues. The germline gives CDR1 MNHEY, CDR2 SMNVEV (reference sequence). Here the CDR3 reads CASSSGQAHEQYF. CDR3 nucleotide sequence: TGTGCCAGCAGTTCGGGACAGGCACACGAGCAGTACTTC.